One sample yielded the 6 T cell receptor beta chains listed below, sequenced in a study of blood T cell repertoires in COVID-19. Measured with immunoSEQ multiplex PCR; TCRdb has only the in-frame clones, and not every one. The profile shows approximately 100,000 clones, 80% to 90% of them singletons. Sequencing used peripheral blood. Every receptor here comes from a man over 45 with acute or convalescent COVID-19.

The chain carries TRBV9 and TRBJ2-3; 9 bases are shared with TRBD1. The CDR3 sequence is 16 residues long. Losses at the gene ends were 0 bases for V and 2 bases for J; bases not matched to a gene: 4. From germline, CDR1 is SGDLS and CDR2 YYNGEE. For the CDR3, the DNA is TGTGCCAGCAGCGTAGGGACAGGGGATTTCACAGATACGCAGTATTTT. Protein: CASSVGTGDFTDTQYF.

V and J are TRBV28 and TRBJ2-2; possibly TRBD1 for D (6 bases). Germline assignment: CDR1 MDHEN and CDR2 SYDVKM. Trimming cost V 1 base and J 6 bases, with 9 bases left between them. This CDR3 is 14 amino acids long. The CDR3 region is CASSLLGAPGELFF. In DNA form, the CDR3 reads TGTGCCAGCAGTTTATTGGGGGCCCCCGGGGAGCTGTTTTTT. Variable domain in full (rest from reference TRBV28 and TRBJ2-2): DVKVTQSSRYLVKRTGEKVFLECVQDMDHENMFWYRQDPGLGLRLIYFSYDVKMKEKGDIPEGYSVSREKKERFSLILESASTNQTSMYLCASSLLGAPGELFFGEGSRLTVL.

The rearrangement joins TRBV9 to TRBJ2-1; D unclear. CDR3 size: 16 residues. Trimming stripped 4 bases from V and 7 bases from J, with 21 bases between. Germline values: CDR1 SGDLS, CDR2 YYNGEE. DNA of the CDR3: TGTGCCAGCAGCCCTCATCCACTCAGCTCTAGGAATGAGCAGTTCTTC. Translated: CASSPHPLSSRNEQFF.

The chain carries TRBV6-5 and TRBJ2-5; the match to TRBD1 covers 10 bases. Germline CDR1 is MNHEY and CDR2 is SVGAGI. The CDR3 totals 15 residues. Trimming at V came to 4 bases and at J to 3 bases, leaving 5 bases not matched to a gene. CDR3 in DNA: TGTGCCAGCAGTTCCCCGGGACAGGGGAAAGAGACCCAGTACTTC. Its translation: CASSSPGQGKETQYF.

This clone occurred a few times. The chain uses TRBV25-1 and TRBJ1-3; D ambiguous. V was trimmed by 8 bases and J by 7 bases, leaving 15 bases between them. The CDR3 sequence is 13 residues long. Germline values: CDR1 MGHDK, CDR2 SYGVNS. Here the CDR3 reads CASESGSVNTIYF. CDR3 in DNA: TGTGCCAGCGAGTCTGGTAGTGTGAACACCATATATTTT.

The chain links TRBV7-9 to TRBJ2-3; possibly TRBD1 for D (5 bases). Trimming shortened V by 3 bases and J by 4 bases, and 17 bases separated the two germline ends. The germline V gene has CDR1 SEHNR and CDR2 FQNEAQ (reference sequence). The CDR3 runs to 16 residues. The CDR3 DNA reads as TGTGCCAGCAGCTTTAGGTTGGCGCAGGGTGCAGATACGCAGTATTTT. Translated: CASSFRLAQGADTQYF.